This T cell receptor beta chain emerged from a study of post-analysis software for immune sequencing data (dated by TCRdb to between 2014 and 2017). For the wider study: Relapsing-remitting, secondary progressive and progressive-relapsing multiple sclerosis were recorded as disease courses, and subtype annotation was lacking for some patients. Patient repertoires were compared against around 10 previously published healthy control repertoires from donors aged roughly 6 to 26 years. A subset of samples was prepared in parallel using single-end sample barcoding, then pooled and co-amplified after Illumina adapter ligation.

General findings and caveats noted by the study authors: Strong co-clustering of samples prepared in the same batch was shown by direct clustering with F measure, prompting a batch-effect correction. Significantly higher frequencies in patients than in controls were found for about five TRBV segments, including TRBV5-6, TRBV5-1 and TRBV20-1. The multiple sclerosis patient group was slightly younger than the control group. Significantly lower normalized Chao1 diversity was found in multiple sclerosis patients than in controls, suggesting substantial peripheral T-cell clonal expansion.

The CDR1 and CDR2 encoded by the germline V gene are SGHRS and YFSETQ. At the junction V is shortened by 4 bases and J by 2 bases; bases outside the gene matches: 10. The CDR3 measures 16 amino acids from cysteine to phenylalanine. CDR3 DNA is the only sequence kept; it has 48 bases, read in frame from the first base. For this clonotype: Its antigen target is currently unknown. Per-base quality was not reported, and no clone a single base away is much larger than it.

The library came from PCR. The instrument given in TCRdb is Illumina HiSeq 2500. To reduce PCR and sequencing biases, unique molecular identifiers were built into the TCR beta cDNA libraries. Per 1 to 10 million input T cells, some 500,000 cDNA molecules were obtained, such that each molecule approximated one T cell. The patient libraries were prepared and sequenced using the same protocol as the earlier healthy control dataset. Samples belonging to the same batch were prepared together, multiplexed and sequenced on a shared HiSeq lane. For the original study's pipeline: MIGEC handled the raw barcoded reads, throwing out single-read molecular identifier groups before consensus assembly and CDR3 extraction. Clonotype tables were post-analysed with VDJtools, and diversity was normalized by down-sampling all datasets to the smallest sample size. Repertoire overlap clustering matched CDR3 amino acid but not nucleotide sequences to correct batch-related cross-sample contamination. The public reads were quality trimmed at Q25 with fastp and then assembled into clones with MiXCR by TCRdb, keeping productive beta chains. Each CDR3 protein gets just one entry, which takes the most common genes and DNA from the rows behind it. TCRdb assigned the V and J calls; the authors' analysis was not used. This sample holds approximately 770,000 distinct CDR3 sequences; 40% to 55% were observed only once. The ten most abundant clones make up just under 5% of the sample.

To demonstrate the VDJtools post-analysis software, TCR beta repertoires were profiled from the peripheral blood of some 12 young patients with multiple sclerosis. The patients with multiple sclerosis were children and adolescents between about 6 and 16 years of age. This TCR came from a girl under 18 with multiple sclerosis. The rearrangement joined TRBV5-1 to TRBJ2-3; 7 central bases correspond to TRBD1. Input material: blood. The CDR3 amino acid sequence is: CASSPSRDSLTDTQYF. The DNA is as follows: TGCGCCAGCAGCCCAAGCCGGGACAGCCTCACAGATACGCAGTATTTT.